Below, 5 T cell receptor beta chains from the same sample are listed, as sequenced in a study of PD-1 blockade in classical Hodgkin lymphoma. Time point noted: cycle 4 day 1 (C4D1), after more than five weeks of nivolumab. Brentuximab vedotin exposure varied, and every patient relapsed after autologous stem cell transplantation. The assay was immunoSEQ multiplex PCR, and TCRdb's table has in-frame clones only and misses some. The sample yields just under 65,000 clones, more than 80% seen once. The input for sequencing was peripheral blood mononuclear cells (PBMCs), taken before the fourth cycle of nivolumab. These receptors were taken from a human donor with classical Hodgkin lymphoma.

This chain links TRBV29-1 with TRBJ2-3; TRBD1 aligns across 7 bases. The germline V gene has CDR1 SQVTM and CDR2 ANQGSEA. V lost 4 bases to trimming and J lost 5 bases; unmatched junction nucleotides: 6. The CDR3 has 13 residues. The CDR3 DNA follows: TGCAGCGTTGTCGGACAGGATTTAGATACGCAGTATTTT. It codes for CSVVGQDLDTQYF.

The chain employs TRBV6-5 and TRBJ2-1; D gene ambiguous. Trimming removed 7 bases at V and 10 bases at J, with 17 bases between. Germline loops: CDR1 MNHEY, CDR2 SVGAGI. This CDR3 is 13 amino acids long. CDR3 nucleotides: TGTGCCAGCAAAGGACCGACAATGGAGGAGCAGTTCTTC. Its translation is CASKGPTMEEQFF.

The genes are TRBV7-9 and TRBJ1-5; D is uncertain. Trimming removed 4 bases from V and 9 bases from J, with 16 bases in between. Looked up from germline, CDR1 is SEHNR and CDR2 is FQNEAQ (reference sequence). The CDR3 length is 14 residues. The CDR3 spells CASSSDGVAGPQHF. Written as DNA, the CDR3 is TGTGCCAGCAGCTCGGACGGGGTTGCGGGGCCCCAGCATTTT.

This clone was picked up one time. The chain uses TRBV28 and TRBJ2-1; TRBD2 is a possible D gene (5 bases). The CDR3 is 16 amino acids. CDR1 MDHEN and CDR2 SYDVKM come from the germline V gene. V lost 8 bases and J 9 bases, leaving 26 bases between the germline ends. CDR3 protein: CASSNLGITDYGEQFF. For the CDR3, the DNA is TGTGCCAGCTCAAACCTCGGGATTACTGATTATGGTGAGCAGTTCTTC. Based on the CDR3 plus reference TRBV28 and TRBJ2-1, the full variable domain is DVKVTQSSRYLVKRTGEKVFLECVQDMDHENMFWYRQDPGLGLRLIYFSYDVKMKEKGDIPEGYSVSREKKERFSLILESASTNQTSMYLCASSNLGITDYGEQFFGPGTRLTVL.

V gene TRBV5-1 combines with J gene TRBJ2-3; 8 bases are a match to TRBD2. V dropped 0 bases and J dropped 4; count of bases not matched to a gene: 13. Germline loops: CDR1 SGHRS, CDR2 YFSETQ. This CDR3 comprises 18 residues. The CDR3, as DNA: TGCGCCAGCAGCTTGGCGAGCAGACGGGGGGGCCTATCAGATACGCAGTATTTT. Its translation: CASSLASRRGGLSDTQYF.